The present T cell receptor (beta chain) was sequenced within a study of blood T cell repertoires in COVID-19. The trim removed 2 bases at V and 7 bases at J, leaving 4 bases unmatched. There are 14 residues in the CDR3. The germline V gene has CDR1 MNHEY and CDR2 SVGEGT. Assay: immunoSEQ multiplex PCR; the TCRdb copy retains only in-frame clones and omits some. The table records roughly 58,000 clones, about 75% of them present only once. Source material: PBMCs or T cells enriched from blood (not recorded which). The source of this sequence is a woman between 55 and 75 years old who had been exposed to COVID-19. The rearrangement uses TRBV6-2 or TRBV6-3 and TRBJ2-2; TRBD1 matches at 7 bases. CDR3 sequence reads: CASSYRTGNGELFF. DNA of the CDR3: TGTGCCAGCAGTTACAGGACAGGAAACGGGGAGCTGTTTTTT.